This T cell receptor (beta chain) was sequenced in a study of shared clonotypes between healthy human individuals. Study summary: Each donor contributed plates that comprised three CD4 naive, three CD4 memory, two CD8 naive and one CD8 memory. Overall study findings and caveats: Naive subsets tended to show greater estimated richness than memory subsets.

V lost 1 base to trimming and J lost 0 bases, with 17 bases between them. In germline, CDR1 is SGHTA, CDR2 FQGNSA. There are 18 residues in the CDR3. Investigators divided CD4+ cells into CD45RA+ naive and CD45RA-negative memory subsets. The data were produced by immunoSEQ multiplex PCR, yet TCRdb's version contains in-frame clones alone and is incomplete. The sample has roughly 1 million clones; more than 65% are singletons. For this clone: The antigen remains unidentified.

The source is a young man in good health. The source material was memory CD4+ T cells sorted from blood. The subset is: CD45RA-negative fraction. The chain has TRBV7-2 and TRBJ2-3, with D tentatively TRBD2 (5 bases). CDR3 loop: CASSLDLSSSTSTDTQYF. CDR3 coding DNA: TGTGCCAGCAGCTTAGATCTATCTAGCAGCACTAGCACAGATACGCAGTATTTT.